A selection of T cell receptor beta chains follows, all from one sample in a study of shared T cell receptors in the human thymus. The method was immunoSEQ multiplex PCR; TCRdb's version includes in-frame clones alone and lacks a portion of them. Found here are hundreds of thousands of clones, more than 75% of them singletons; the top ten hold 0.01%. These sequences were also reported in another study, on human thymus T cells.

Sequencing input: thymocytes. The receptors originated from a boy in the first two years of life with a congenital heart defect. Both conserved end residues are trimmed from each CDR3.

v_call	cdr3_aa
TRBV28	ASSLPVGAGANGYT
TRBV19	ASSYSNTEAF
TRBV19	ASSFKAGGLTDTQY
TRBV4-3	ASSQELTPDRVLYEQY
TRBV9	ASSVSAASEEQF
TRBV5-6	ASSLLKVAEETQY
TRBV30	AWSSGGGPHTGELF
TRBV27	ASSFTGGFNEAF
TRBV30	AWRETTGIDYGYT
TRBV27	ASMARIGGYT
TRBV7-8	ASSFWLAGSTDTQY
TRBV4-1	ASSQVSPGPPGANVLT
TRBV6-6	ASAPRTSGTYEQY
TRBV6-1	ASSDGTSGTYNEQF
TRBV9	ASSVELAGGPLDTQY
TRBV7-8	ASSPQRAGELF
TRBV4-2	ASSQSGSPYEQY
TRBV18	ASSPDRRTTYEQY
TRBV28	ASSLRRSSYEQY
TRBV2	ASSTPPKPSGSKETQY
TRBV12-5	ASGLVLGDEGNTIY
TRBV4-1	ASSLSPGTSDYNEQF
TRBV10-3	AINLSGRPSNEQF
TRBV7-9	ASSSPGQGTTDTQY
TRBV5-6	ASSLGLALDTGELF
TRBV19	ASWGSGNTNEQF
TRBV7-2	ASSPAGINEKLF
TRBV6-5	ASSYGGGPGNTIY
TRBV9	ASSVNSGSSYNEQF
TRBV11-2	ASSLVVLGGSYNEQF
TRBV5-6	ASSSSGLAPTQY
TRBV28	ASSWPGGSDTQY
TRBV18	ASSPLNRQGAQGRPYEQY
TRBV4-3	ASSHRPRGGAITGELF
TRBV4-3	ASSISGGPSYGYT
TRBV11-2	ASSSRRSWGRELF
TRBV11-2	ASLPLEGVNTEAF
TRBV27	ASSSPGYDEQY
TRBV7-2	ASSLGGLAGGGEQF
TRBV10-2	ASSESTGVGETQY
TRBV4-3	ASSQDLGTGGPPAGANVLT
TRBV14	ASSRTEEVGNTEAF
TRBV30	AWRHRTATTSYEQY
TRBV28	ASQFKVASGITDTQY
TRBV5-1	ASSLAVNTEAF
TRBV18	ASSPRERVPSGSYNEQF
TRBV4-3	ASSQDKSGTSERNEQF
TRBV9	ASSSRQGTGELF
TRBV27	ASSLAWFGASGRNEQF
TRBV19	ASTLGGQGDSEQY
TRBV30	AWILDRASYNEQF
TRBV15	ATSTFGDRQETQY
TRBV27	ASSSGPAGGNQETQY
TRBV5-6	ASSLQGKQPQH
TRBV4-3	ASSQDSGFRGGIQY
TRBV4-1	ASSQDRIEGLTGELF
TRBV19	ASSRSGRQETQY
TRBV4-1	ASSQGPLQGSYGYT
TRBV19	ASSIHRGIPSYEQY